The clone carrying this T cell receptor (beta chain) was seen at least ten times. V was shortened by 1 base and J by 11 bases, with 12 bases between the two germline ends. The CDR3 consists of 13 residues. The germline V gene has CDR1 SNHLY and CDR2 FYNNEI. Sample time point: patch test 2, 6 weeks after DPC sensitization. Regarding treatment: therapeutic diphenylcyclopropenone sensitization with weekly scalp DPC. One entry per CDR3 protein results from TCRdb running MiXCR on the RACE reads. The data contain approximately 75,000 distinct CDR3 sequences, 8.5% of them singletons. The sample originates from a study of human T cells and chemical hapten exposure. In the study overall: Diphenylcyclopropenone doses were given weekly to the scalps of patients across the roughly 25-week study. Patches that contained 0.01% DPC were applied to the upper back and read at 6 days.

This TCR came from a woman between 45 and 60 years old with alopecia areata. Some clones in this sample may be carry-over from other donors' samples. J is TRBJ1-5 and V is TRBV2, with D unresolved. The sequenced sample was whole blood, obtained in connection with sensitization to the hapten diphenylcyclopropenone (DPC). CDR3 amino acids: CASSEVLWGTQHF. The CDR3 bases are TGTGCCAGCAGTGAAGTTCTATGGGGAACCCAGCATTTT.